This T cell receptor (beta chain) originates from a study of shared clonotypes between healthy human individuals. The study, taken as a whole, reports: When naive CD4 clonotypes were compared across a handful of donors, around 5% were shared. The sole specimen, blood, was sampled, and tissue repertoires likely differ.

From germline, CDR1 is MGHRA and CDR2 YSYEKL. The CDR3 has 13 amino acids. V shed 3 bases, J shed 3 bases, and the junction held 2 bases outside the gene matches. Points on this clone: Its target is unknown.

Assay: immunoSEQ multiplex PCR; the TCRdb copy retains only in-frame clones and omits some. The sample lists about 2.4 million clones; 80% to 95% were seen once. This receptor was obtained from a man aged 18 to 29 in good health. Some clones in this sample may be carry-over from other donors' samples. Sequencing was performed on naive CD4+ T cells from PBMCs. Subset specified: CD45RA+ positively selected. The chain has TRBV4-1 and TRBJ2-7, with 7 nucleotides matching TRBD1. The CDR3 is CASSHSGGYEQYF. CDR3 coding DNA: TGCGCCAGCAGCCATTCAGGGGGCTACGAGCAGTACTTC.